This T cell receptor (beta chain) was identified during a study of radiotherapy plus CTLA-4 blockade in lung cancer. Background on the study: Among all patients, 18% showed objective responses, while 30% to 35% had disease control.

Some clones are missing from TCRdb's copy, which holds only in-frame ones; the method was immunoSEQ multiplex PCR. This table holds roughly 58,000 clones, approximately 80% found once. The CDR3 consists of 15 residues. Looked up from germline, CDR1 is SGDLS and CDR2 is YYNGEE. Between the trimmed V and J ends, which lost 0 bases and 3 bases, there was a span of 13 bases. Patients in the study, people with chemo-refractory metastatic non-small-cell lung cancer, received focal radiation plus ipilimumab CTLA-4 blockade. A word on this clone: Its matching antigen is unknown.

Study observations and caveats: The study found tumor-derived TCR clones expanded in blood after radiotherapy plus ipilimumab. Per reports, early blood T cell clone dynamics, plus interferon-beta, forecast response most strongly.

The sample was peripheral blood, taken from a patient treated with radiotherapy plus ipilimumab. This receptor was identified in a human donor with non-small cell lung cancer whose response to radiotherapy plus ipilimumab could not be evaluated. The chain joins TRBV9 to TRBJ2-7; unclear D gene. The CDR3 sequence is CASSVAAGLNYEQYF. DNA of the CDR3: TGTGCCAGCAGCGTAGCTGCAGGTCTAAACTACGAGCAGTACTTC.